One sample yielded the 21 T cell receptor beta chains listed below, sequenced in a study of regulatory T cells in long-lasting Graves disease (dated by TCRdb to about 2021). The time point tag for this specimen amounts to: newly diagnosed GD, antithyroid drugs for less than 3 months. RNA was extracted from PBMCs in TRIzol for both TCR sequencing and RNA sequencing. Library preparation employed multiplex PCR. The data were produced on an Illumina HiSeq 4000. iRepertoire HTBI primers and Arm-PCR amplification of CDR3 regions were used to construct TCR beta libraries. The raw public data were reprocessed by TCRdb itself: fastp quality trimming at Q25, MiXCR clonotype calling, in-frame beta chains only. Rows merge per CDR3 protein into single entries with the most common DNA and genes. This sample holds about 430,000 distinct CDR3 sequences; approximately 15% were observed only once. The ten largest make up approximately 7.8% of the sample.

The same sample was also studied in work on T cells in Graves' hyperthyroidism and ophthalmopathy.

The sample here was peripheral blood mononuclear cells (PBMCs), taken at new diagnosis, from a patient treated with antithyroid drugs. The receptors stem from a middle-aged woman with Graves disease. Donor details come from another sample of the same person, matched by shared clones.

Ten or more counts support this clonotype. The chain uses TRBV29-1 and TRBJ2-2, with 11 bases fitting TRBD2. Germline trimming cut 4 bases from V and 3 bases from J; bases unmatched to any gene: 4. Germline CDR1 reads SQVTM; CDR2 reads ANQGSEA. The CDR3 spans 15 residues. The chain's CDR3 is CSVVAGGPYTGELFF. CDR3 DNA sequence: TGCAGCGTTGTAGCGGGAGGGCCGTACACCGGGGAGCTGTTTTTT.

This chain connects TRBV5-8 to TRBJ2-3; a possible D gene is TRBD2 (5 bases). Germline CDR1 and CDR2: SGHTS and YDEGEE. CDR3 size: 16 residues. Trimming removed 1 base from V and 2 bases from J, with 14 bases in between. The CDR3 DNA reads TGTGCCAGCAGCTTGCTGGCATCGGGGTACACAGATACGCAGTATTTT. Its protein is CASSLLASGYTDTQYF. Supplemented by reference TRBV5-8 and TRBJ2-3, the full variable domain reads EAGVTQSPTHLIKTRGQQATLRCSPISGHTSVYWYQQALGLGLQFLLWYDEGEERNRGNFPPRFSGRQFPNYSSELNVNALELEDSALYLCASSLLASGYTDTQYFGPGTRLTVL.

This clonotype was seen repeatedly, ten times or more. This rearrangement joins TRBV5-1 to TRBJ1-1; no clear D gene. V dropped 3 bases and J dropped 0 bases, with 9 bases sitting between them. CDR1 SGHRS and CDR2 YFSETQ come from the germline V gene. This CDR3 region has 14 residues. The CDR3: CASSSMNMNTEAFF. In nucleotides, the CDR3 is TGCGCCAGCAGCTCAATGAATATGAACACTGAAGCTTTCTTT.

The gene calls are TRBV7-6 and TRBJ2-1; D perhaps matches TRBD2 (5 bases). CDR1 and CDR2 from the germline V gene are SGHVS and FNYEAQ. CDR3 length: 16 amino acids. Deletions cut 5 bases from V and 3 bases from J, with 17 bases between. The CDR3 here is CASSPFIREGYNEQFF. As DNA, the CDR3 is TGTGCCAGCAGCCCATTTATCCGCGAGGGCTACAATGAGCAGTTCTTC.

Ten or more counts support this clonotype. V and J are TRBV7-2 and TRBJ2-1, with D maybe TRBD2 (5 bases). Germline V gene data show CDR1 as SGHTA and CDR2 as FQGNSA. V shed 1 base and J shed 3 bases, with 10 bases lying between them. This CDR3 is built from 15 residues. The CDR3 region has the DNA TGTGCCAGCAGCTTAGAAAGACGGGACTACAATGAGCAGTTCTTC. Amino acid sequence: CASSLERRDYNEQFF.

At least ten counts were recorded for this clonotype. The genes are TRBV18 and TRBJ2-2, with 7 nucleotides matching TRBD1. Germline V gives CDR1 KGHSH, CDR2 LQKENI. The CDR3 sequence is 16 residues long. With 2 bases clipped from V and 0 bases from J, the junction kept 3 bases outside the gene matches. Here the CDR3 DNA reads TGTGCCAGCTCACCATGGGGACAGACGAACACCGGGGAGCTGTTTTTT. Translation gives CASSPWGQTNTGELFF.

This clonotype occurred many times. The chain joins TRBV20-1 to TRBJ2-3, with D maybe TRBD2 (5 bases). The CDR3 covers 14 residues. V lost 0 bases and J lost 2, with 9 bases in between. Looked up from germline, CDR1 is DFQATT and CDR2 is SNEGSKA (reference sequence). Here the CDR3 reads CSARDKRLTDTQYF. The CDR3 coding sequence is TGCAGTGCTAGAGATAAGCGGCTCACAGATACGCAGTATTTT.

This clonotype has at least ten counts. The chain carries TRBV2 and TRBJ2-1; 7 bases align to TRBD1. After removal of 2 bases from V and 8 bases from J, the junction contained 6 bases not matched to a gene. Germline CDR1 SNHLY, CDR2 FYNNEI. This CDR3 is 14 amino acids long. The CDR3 protein is CASSESQDRDEQFF. CDR3 in DNA: TGTGCCAGCAGTGAATCTCAAGACAGGGATGAGCAGTTCTTC.

The chain joins TRBV7-2 to TRBJ2-1; D unclear. CDR1 SGHTA and CDR2 FQGNSA come from the germline V gene. The CDR3 consists of 13 residues. Trimming shortened V by 2 bases and J by 3 bases, and 5 bases separated the two germline ends. CDR3 in amino acids: CASSLYIYNEQFF. The CDR3 DNA sequence: TGTGCCAGCAGCTTATATATCTACAATGAGCAGTTCTTC.

Only one count was recorded for this clonotype. The chain combines TRBV4-1 with TRBJ2-5; 16 nucleotides line up with TRBD2. This CDR3 comprises 18 residues. CDR1 and CDR2 (germline): MGHRA, YSYEKL. V shed 2 bases and J 2 bases; nucleotides not matched to a gene: 5. The CDR3 region has the DNA TGCGCCAGCAGCCAACCGGGACTAGCGGGAGGGGTTCAAGAGACCCAGTACTTC. This codes for CASSQPGLAGGVQETQYF.

This clonotype came up many times. CDR3 protein: CASRRGQFYGYTF. In DNA form, the CDR3 reads TGTGCCAGCAGGCGGGGACAGTTCTATGGCTACACCTTC. The gene calls are TRBV6-1 and TRBJ1-2; 7 positions agree with TRBD1. V lost 6 bases, J lost 4 bases, and 5 bases stayed unmatched. This CDR3 comprises 13 residues. Germline V gene data show CDR1 as MNHNS and CDR2 as SASEGT.

In its sample, this clonotype was seen many times. The CDR3 region has the DNA TGTGCCAGCAGCCAGGTGGCCACCGGGGAGCTGTTTTTT. It encodes CASSQVATGELFF. The chain joins TRBV7-3 to TRBJ2-2, with D uncertain. Trimming took 5 bases from V and 4 from J, leaving 8 bases between them. This CDR3 comprises 13 residues. Germline V gene data show CDR1 as SGHTA and CDR2 as FQGTGA.

This clonotype was seen many times. The junction shows a germline mismatch at one end, possibly a read error. This rearrangement joins TRBV2 to TRBJ2-1; D unclear. Germline loops: CDR1 SNHLY, CDR2 FYNNEI. The CDR3 consists of 12 residues. The CDR3 DNA reads as TGTGCCAGCATCAGTGACGGTCGGGCTCCCCTCTTC. The encoded protein is CASISDGRAPLF.

This chain uses TRBV10-3 with TRBJ1-1, with no clear D. The V gene's germline CDR1 is ENHRY and CDR2 SYGVKD. The CDR3 runs 14 residues. Trimming cost V 2 bases and J 0 bases, with 7 bases left between them. This CDR3 reads CAISEPRMNTEAFF. Written as DNA, the CDR3 is TGTGCCATCAGTGAGCCCAGGATGAACACTGAAGCTTTCTTT.

The J gene is TRBJ2-3, the V gene TRBV7-9, with D uncertain. The CDR3 sequence is 14 residues long. From germline, CDR1 is SEHNR and CDR2 FQNEAQ (reference sequence). Trimming stripped 2 bases from V and 1 base from J, with 7 bases between. This CDR3 is CASSLKIGTDTQYF. The CDR3 DNA reads as TGTGCCAGCAGCTTAAAGATTGGCACAGATACGCAGTATTTT.

In its sample, this clonotype was seen a few times. The V gene is TRBV19, the J gene TRBJ1-4; possible D gene TRBD1, 5 bases. There are 17 residues in the CDR3. V lost 8 bases, J lost 4 bases, and 23 bases lay in between. CDR1 is LNHDA, CDR2 SQIVND, per germline (reference sequence). The CDR3 DNA reads as TGTGCCAGTCTGGGGAACACGGGGGGGGTGCTTAATGAAAAACTGTTTTTT. The encoded protein is CASLGNTGGVLNEKLFF.

This clonotype showed up just a few times. The chain links TRBV28 to TRBJ2-7; weak D call: TRBD2 (6 bases). The germline gives CDR1 MDHEN, CDR2 SYDVKM. The CDR3 totals 15 residues. The V and J ends lost 6 bases and 9 bases respectively, with 24 bases between them. The CDR3 DNA follows: TGTGCCAGCAGCATAAGTGGGGAGGCCTACGAGCGGCAGTACTTC. Protein product: CASSISGEAYERQYF.

This clonotype was picked up one time. A much larger clone is a single base away; this may be a read error. The rearrangement uses TRBV6-2 or TRBV6-3 and TRBJ1-6, with D perhaps matching TRBD1 (5 bases). There are 15 residues in the CDR3. Per germline, CDR1 MNHEY and CDR2 SVGEGT. V was clipped by 7 bases and J by 3 bases, with 13 bases between them. Here the CDR3 DNA reads TGTGCCAGCACCTTGACAAGGGGCTATAATTCACCCCTCCACTTT. Encoded protein: CASTLTRGYNSPLHF.

This clonotype was seen a few times. The chain is built from TRBV7-2 and TRBJ1-3; no firm D call. Trimming removed 4 bases from V and 0 bases from J, with 10 bases in between. Germline loops: CDR1 SGHTA, CDR2 FQGNSA. The CDR3 has 15 residues. The CDR3 sequence: CASSYRLSSGNTIYF. CDR3 sequence (DNA): TGTGCCAGCAGCTACAGACTGAGCTCTGGAAACACCATATATTTT. The full variable domain, with the rest looked up from reference TRBV7-2 and TRBJ1-3, is GAGVSQSPSNKVTEKGKDVELRCDPISGHTALYWYRQSLGQGLEFLIYFQGNSAPDKSGLPSDRFSAERTGGSVSTLTIQRTQQEDSAVYLCASSYRLSSGNTIYFGEGSWLTVV.

This clonotype occurred many times. The chain links TRBV7-9 to TRBJ2-7; 9 bases are a match to TRBD1. J was trimmed by 5 bases and V by 5 bases; bases with no gene match: 10. Germline V gives CDR1 SEHNR, CDR2 FQNEAQ (reference sequence). This CDR3 is built from 15 residues. Written as DNA, the CDR3 is TGTGCCAGCAGCCAACGGGGACAGGGCCTCGACGAGCAGTACTTC. The encoded protein is CASSQRGQGLDEQYF.

The chain is built from TRBV7-6 and TRBJ2-7; either TRBD1 or TRBD2 may fit D (6 bases each). The CDR3 loop spans 16 amino acids. From germline, CDR1 is SGHVS and CDR2 FNYEAQ. V shed 5 bases and J shed 7 bases, with 24 bases lying between them. The CDR3 DNA reads TGTGCCAGCAGCCAAGGTCAGGGGACTGGGCTCATGGAGCAGTACTTC. It specifies CASSQGQGTGLMEQYF.